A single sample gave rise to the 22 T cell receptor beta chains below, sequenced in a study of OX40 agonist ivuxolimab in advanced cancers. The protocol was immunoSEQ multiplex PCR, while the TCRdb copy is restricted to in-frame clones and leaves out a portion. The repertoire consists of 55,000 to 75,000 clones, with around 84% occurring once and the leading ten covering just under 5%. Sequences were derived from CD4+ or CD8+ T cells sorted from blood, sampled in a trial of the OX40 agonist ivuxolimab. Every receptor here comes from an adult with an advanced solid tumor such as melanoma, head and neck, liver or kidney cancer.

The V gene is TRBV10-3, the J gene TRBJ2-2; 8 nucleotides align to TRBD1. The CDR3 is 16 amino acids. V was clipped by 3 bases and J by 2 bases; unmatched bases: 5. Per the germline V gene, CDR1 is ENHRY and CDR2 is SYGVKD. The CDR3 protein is CAISEPGTGNTGELFF. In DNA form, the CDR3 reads TGTGCCATCAGTGAACCCGGGACAGGAAACACCGGGGAGCTGTTTTTT.

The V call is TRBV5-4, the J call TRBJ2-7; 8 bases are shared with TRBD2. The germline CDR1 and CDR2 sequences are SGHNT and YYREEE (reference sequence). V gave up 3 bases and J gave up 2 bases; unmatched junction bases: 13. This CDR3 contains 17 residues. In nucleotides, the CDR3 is TGTGCCAGCAGCTCGAGCCAAGGGGCGGGAGGAGCCTACGAGCAGTACTTC. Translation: CASSSSQGAGGAYEQYF.

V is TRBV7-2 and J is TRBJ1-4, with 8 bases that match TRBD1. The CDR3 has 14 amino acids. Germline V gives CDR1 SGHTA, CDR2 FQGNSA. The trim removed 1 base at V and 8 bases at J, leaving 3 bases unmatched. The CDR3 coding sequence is TGTGCCAGCAGCTTAGATCAGGGGGCGGAAAAACTGTTTTTT. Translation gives CASSLDQGAEKLFF.

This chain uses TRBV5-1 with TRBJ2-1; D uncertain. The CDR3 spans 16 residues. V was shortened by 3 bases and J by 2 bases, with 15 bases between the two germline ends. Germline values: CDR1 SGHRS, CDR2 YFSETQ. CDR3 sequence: CASSSTTLTAYNEQFF. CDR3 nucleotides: TGCGCCAGCAGCTCCACGACCCTAACCGCCTACAATGAGCAGTTCTTC.

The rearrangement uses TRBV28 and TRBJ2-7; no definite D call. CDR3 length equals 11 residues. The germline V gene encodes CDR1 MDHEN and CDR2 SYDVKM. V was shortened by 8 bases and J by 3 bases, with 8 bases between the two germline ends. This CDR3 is CASRIHYEQYF. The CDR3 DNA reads TGTGCCAGCCGTATCCACTACGAGCAGTACTTC. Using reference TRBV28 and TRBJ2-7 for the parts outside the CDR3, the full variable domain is DVKVTQSSRYLVKRTGEKVFLECVQDMDHENMFWYRQDPGLGLRLIYFSYDVKMKEKGDIPEGYSVSREKKERFSLILESASTNQTSMYLCASRIHYEQYFGPGTRLTVT.

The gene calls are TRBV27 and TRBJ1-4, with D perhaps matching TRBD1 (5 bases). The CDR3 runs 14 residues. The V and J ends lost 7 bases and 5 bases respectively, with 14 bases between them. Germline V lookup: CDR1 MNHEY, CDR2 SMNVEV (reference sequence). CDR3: CASNRTDPNEKLFF. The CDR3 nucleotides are TGTGCCAGCAACAGGACGGATCCGAATGAAAAACTGTTTTTT.

DNA for the CDR3: TGTGCCAGCGAGTTGAGGTTCTCCTACGAGCAGTACTTC. Protein sequence: CASELRFSYEQYF. V gene TRBV2 combines with J gene TRBJ2-7; D gene uncertain. This CDR3 has 13 amino acids. V lost 8 bases, J lost 0 bases, and 11 bases lay in between. Germline-derived CDR1 and CDR2 are SNHLY and FYNNEI.

In DNA, the CDR3 is TGTGCCAGCAGCGCCCCAGCGGGCTCTGGAAACACCATATATTTT. Protein product: CASSAPAGSGNTIYF. The V gene is TRBV9, the J gene TRBJ1-3; no clear D gene. Germline V lookup: CDR1 SGDLS, CDR2 YYNGEE. V shed 3 bases and J shed 0 bases, with 10 bases lying between them. There are 15 residues in the CDR3.

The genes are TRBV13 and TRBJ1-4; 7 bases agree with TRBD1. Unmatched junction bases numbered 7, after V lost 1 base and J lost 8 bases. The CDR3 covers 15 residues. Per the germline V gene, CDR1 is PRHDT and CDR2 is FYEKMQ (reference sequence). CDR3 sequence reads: CASSLAEGAREKLFF. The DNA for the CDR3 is TGTGCCAGCAGCTTAGCGGAGGGGGCGAGGGAAAAACTGTTTTTT. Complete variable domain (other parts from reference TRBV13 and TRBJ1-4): AAGVIQSPRHLIKEKRETATLKCYPIPRHDTVYWYQQGPGQDPQFLISFYEKMQSDKGSIPDRFSAQQFSDYHSELNMSSLELGDSALYFCASSLAEGAREKLFFGSGTQLSVL.

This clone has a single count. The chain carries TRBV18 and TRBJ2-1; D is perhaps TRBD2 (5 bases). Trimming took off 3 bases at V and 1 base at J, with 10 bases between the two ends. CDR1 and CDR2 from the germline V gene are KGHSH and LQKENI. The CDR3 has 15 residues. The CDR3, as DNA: TGTGCCAGCTCACCTCGAAGGGAGTCCTACAATGAGCAGTTCTTC. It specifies CASSPRRESYNEQFF.

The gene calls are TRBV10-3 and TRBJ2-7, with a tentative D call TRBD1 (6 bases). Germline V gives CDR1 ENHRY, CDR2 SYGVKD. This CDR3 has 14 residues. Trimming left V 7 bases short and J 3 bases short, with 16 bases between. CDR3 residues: CAITRGGVGYEQYF. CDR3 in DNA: TGTGCCATCACCCGAGGGGGAGTCGGCTACGAGCAGTACTTC.

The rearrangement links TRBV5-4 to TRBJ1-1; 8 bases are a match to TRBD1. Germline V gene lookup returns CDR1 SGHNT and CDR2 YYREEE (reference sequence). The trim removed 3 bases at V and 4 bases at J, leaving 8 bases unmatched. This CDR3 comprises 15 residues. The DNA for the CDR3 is TGTGCCAGCAGCTATTTGCAGGGGGCGATCACTGAAGCTTTCTTT. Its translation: CASSYLQGAITEAFF.

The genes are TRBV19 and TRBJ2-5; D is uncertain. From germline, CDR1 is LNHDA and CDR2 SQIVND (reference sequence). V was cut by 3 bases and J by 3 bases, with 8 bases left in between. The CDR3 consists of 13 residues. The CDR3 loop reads CASSIDGEETQYF. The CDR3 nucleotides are TGTGCCAGTAGTATCGACGGAGAAGAGACCCAGTACTTC.

CDR3 sequence: CASSTWTGARGYSNQPQHF. Here the CDR3 DNA reads TGTGCCAGCAGCACGTGGACAGGGGCGAGGGGATATAGCAATCAGCCCCAGCATTTT. The chain is built from TRBV7-2 and TRBJ1-5; 9 nucleotides line up with TRBD1. The junction had 14 bases not matched to a gene; V was cut back by 5 bases and J by 0 bases. The germline CDR1 and CDR2 sequences are SGHTA and FQGNSA. This CDR3 is 19 amino acids long.

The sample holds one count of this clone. The CDR3 DNA sequence: TGTGCTAGTGGTTTGGGGACAGGGGGGTCCTACAATGAGCAGTTCTTC. Its translation is CASGLGTGGSYNEQFF. The V gene is TRBV12-5, the J gene TRBJ2-1; 10 nucleotides agree with TRBD1. Germline V gene data show CDR1 as LGHNT and CDR2 as FRNRAP. The trim removed 1 base at V and 1 base at J, leaving 1 base unmatched. The CDR3 length is 16 residues.

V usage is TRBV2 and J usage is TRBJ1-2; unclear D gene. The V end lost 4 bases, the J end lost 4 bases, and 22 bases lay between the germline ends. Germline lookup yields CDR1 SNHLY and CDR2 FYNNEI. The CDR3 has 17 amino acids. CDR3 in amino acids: CASSGDLGRPMAYGYTF. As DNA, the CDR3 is TGTGCCAGCAGTGGCGATTTGGGCAGGCCGATGGCCTATGGCTACACCTTC.

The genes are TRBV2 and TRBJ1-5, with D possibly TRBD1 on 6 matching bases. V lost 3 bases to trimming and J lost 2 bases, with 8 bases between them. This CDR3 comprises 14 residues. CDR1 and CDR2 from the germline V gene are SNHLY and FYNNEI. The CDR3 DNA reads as TGTGCCAGCAGTGAGACAGGCCGCAATCAGCCCCAGCATTTT. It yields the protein CASSETGRNQPQHF.

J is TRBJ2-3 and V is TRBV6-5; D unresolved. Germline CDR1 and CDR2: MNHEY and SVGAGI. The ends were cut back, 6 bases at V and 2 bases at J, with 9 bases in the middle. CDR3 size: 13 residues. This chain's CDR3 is CASRVTDTDTQYF. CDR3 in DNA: TGTGCCAGCAGGGTGACTGACACAGATACGCAGTATTTT.

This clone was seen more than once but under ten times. The CDR3 reads CASSLGQTGWRMQPQHF. The CDR3 DNA reads as TGTGCCAGCAGCTTAGGTCAGACAGGGTGGAGGATGCAGCCCCAGCATTTT. The chain combines TRBV7-8 with TRBJ1-5; TRBD1 agrees at 7 bases. V shed 1 base, J shed 7 bases, and the junction held 13 bases outside the gene matches. The germline V gene has CDR1 SGHVS and CDR2 FQNEAQ. The CDR3 runs to 17 residues.

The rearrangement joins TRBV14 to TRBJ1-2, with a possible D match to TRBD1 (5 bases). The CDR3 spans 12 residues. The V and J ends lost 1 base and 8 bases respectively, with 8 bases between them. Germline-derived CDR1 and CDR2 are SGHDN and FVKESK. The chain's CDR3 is CASSQGGVGYTF. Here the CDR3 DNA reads TGTGCCAGCAGCCAAGGGGGGGTCGGCTACACCTTC.

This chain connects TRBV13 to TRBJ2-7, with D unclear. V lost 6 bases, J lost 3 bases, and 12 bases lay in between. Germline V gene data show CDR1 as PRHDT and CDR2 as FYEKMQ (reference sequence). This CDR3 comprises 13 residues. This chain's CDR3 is CASSLMVGYEQYF. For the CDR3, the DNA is TGTGCCAGCAGTTTAATGGTGGGCTACGAGCAGTACTTC. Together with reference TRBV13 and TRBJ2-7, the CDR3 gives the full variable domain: AAGVIQSPRHLIKEKRETATLKCYPIPRHDTVYWYQQGPGQDPQFLISFYEKMQSDKGSIPDRFSAQQFSDYHSELNMSSLELGDSALYFCASSLMVGYEQYFGPGTRLTVT.

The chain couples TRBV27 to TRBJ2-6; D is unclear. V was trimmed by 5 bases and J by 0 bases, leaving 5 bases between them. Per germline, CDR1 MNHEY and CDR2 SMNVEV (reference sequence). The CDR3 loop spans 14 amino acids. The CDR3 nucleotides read TGTGCCAGCAGTGTGGTCTCTGGGGCCAACGTCCTGACTTTC. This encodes CASSVVSGANVLTF.